The 16 T cell receptor beta chains reported below all come from one sample, sequenced in a study of blood T cell repertoires in COVID-19. Sequencing was performed with immunoSEQ multiplex PCR; in TCRdb, only in-frame clones are kept and a portion is missing. The sample shows 250,000 to 300,000 clones, approximately 88% of them seen only once. Specimen: PBMCs or T cells enriched from blood (not recorded which). These receptors were taken from a woman between 35 and 50 years old who had recovered from COVID-19.

The rearrangement joins TRBV2 to TRBJ1-4; 7 bases map to TRBD1. CDR3 size: 13 residues. With V trimmed by 7 bases and J by 6 bases, 5 bases remained unmatched. The germline gives CDR1 SNHLY, CDR2 FYNNEI. DNA of the CDR3: TGTGCCAGCAAACAGGGGATAGATGAAAAACTGTTTTTT. Residues: CASKQGIDEKLFF.

This chain links TRBV14 with TRBJ1-2; 8 bases match TRBD1. Germline-derived CDR1 and CDR2 are SGHDN and FVKESK. This CDR3 region has 13 residues. Trimming removed 2 bases from V and 8 bases from J; junction bases left unmatched: 4. CDR3 in DNA: TGTGCCAGCAGCCAACAGGGGGCGTGGGGCTACACCTTC. Protein sequence: CASSQQGAWGYTF.

V and J are TRBV7-2 and TRBJ2-7; 7 bases are shared with TRBD1. The trim removed 4 bases at V and 4 bases at J, leaving 10 bases unmatched. Germline-derived CDR1 and CDR2 are SGHTA and FQGNSA. This CDR3 is built from 15 residues. CDR3 nucleotide sequence: TGTGCCAGCAGCTGGAAACGGGACAGATCGTACGAGCAGTACTTC. Translation gives CASSWKRDRSYEQYF.

The chain employs TRBV4-1 and TRBJ1-2; 7 nucleotides agree with TRBD1. Trimming at V came to 3 bases and at J to 8 bases, leaving 12 bases not matched to a gene. Germline CDR1 and CDR2: MGHRA and YSYEKL. The CDR3 contains 15 residues. CDR3 sequence reads: CASSQDRGRSGGYTF. The CDR3 DNA sequence: TGCGCCAGCAGCCAGGATAGGGGGCGATCTGGAGGCTACACCTTC.

The V and J genes are TRBV6-4 and TRBJ1-4; maybe TRBD1 (6 bases). CDR1 is MRHNA, CDR2 SNTAGT, per germline. The CDR3 contains 16 residues. Trimming stripped 9 bases from V and 3 bases from J, with 20 bases between. The CDR3 protein is CARRGPGAKPNEKLFF. The CDR3 DNA reads as TGTGCCAGGAGAGGGCCAGGGGCGAAACCTAATGAAAAACTGTTTTTT.

The gene calls are TRBV5-5 and TRBJ2-2; TRBD2 agrees at 11 bases. Germline V gene data show CDR1 as SGHKS and CDR2 as YYEKEE (reference sequence). Trimming removed 6 bases from V and 7 bases from J; junction bases left unmatched: 23. The CDR3 covers 20 residues. CDR3 in amino acids: CASKVAGGPTYSFRGGELFF. CDR3 DNA: TGTGCCAGCAAAGTAGCGGGAGGGCCAACATACTCTTTTCGGGGCGGGGAGCTGTTTTTT.

The chain couples TRBV9 to TRBJ2-3, with 10 bases aligning to TRBD1. The V gene end was trimmed by 4 bases and the J gene end by 5 bases; junction bases not matched to a gene: 10. This CDR3 is built from 16 residues. CDR1 SGDLS and CDR2 YYNGEE come from the germline V gene. This CDR3 is CASSIQDRGSGDTQYF. In nucleotides, the CDR3 is TGTGCCAGCAGCATCCAGGACAGGGGGTCTGGAGATACGCAGTATTTT.

This sequence joins TRBV10-3 and TRBJ1-3; D unclear. This CDR3 has 14 residues. Germline CDR1 and CDR2: ENHRY and SYGVKD. V was shortened by 2 bases and J by 4 bases, with 9 bases between the two germline ends. CDR3 nucleotide sequence: TGTGCCATCAGTGAGGGTACGGGAGGAAACACCATATATTTT. Its translation is CAISEGTGGNTIYF.

This clone came up a few times. The gene calls are TRBV5-1 and TRBJ2-7, with no clear D. The V gene's germline CDR1 is SGHRS and CDR2 YFSETQ. The CDR3 has 13 amino acids. V lost 2 bases and J lost 4, with 10 bases in between. CDR3 loop: CASSLLTAYEQYF. The DNA of the CDR3 is TGCGCCAGCAGCTTACTAACGGCTTACGAGCAGTACTTC.

The J gene is TRBJ2-6, the V gene TRBV19, with TRBD1 matching 11 bases. CDR1 and CDR2 from the germline V gene are LNHDA and SQIVND (reference sequence). The CDR3 runs 20 residues. Trimming removed 6 bases from V and 1 base from J; junction bases left unmatched: 14. This chain's CDR3 is CASRGTGGLSTISGANVLTF. CDR3 bases: TGTGCCAGTAGGGGGACAGGGGGACTTTCCACTATATCTGGGGCCAACGTCCTGACTTTC.

The V call is TRBV5-1, the J call TRBJ1-2; TRBD1 matches 8 bases. The ends lost 4 bases at V and 7 bases at J; junction bases unmatched: 9. The CDR3 totals 14 residues. CDR1 is SGHRS, CDR2 YFSETQ, per germline. The CDR3 spells CASSPKDRAGGYTF. The CDR3 nucleotides are TGCGCCAGCAGCCCAAAGGACAGGGCTGGTGGCTACACCTTC.

CDR3 in amino acids: CASRHDRDSPLHF. CDR3 sequence (DNA): TGCGCCAGCAGACACGACAGAGATTCACCCCTCCACTTT. The V and J genes are TRBV10-1 and TRBJ1-6, with a weak D call TRBD1 (5 bases). Looked up from germline, CDR1 is WNHNN and CDR2 is SYGVQD (reference sequence). This CDR3 comprises 13 residues. The V gene lost 6 bases and the J gene lost 8 bases, with 11 bases spanning the gap.

The gene calls are TRBV7-3 and TRBJ2-1, with D tentatively TRBD1 (5 bases). Germline CDR1 is SGHTA and CDR2 is FQGTGA. The CDR3 length is 15 residues. V was clipped by 4 bases and J by 2 bases, with 12 bases between them. The CDR3 sequence is CASSSQKGAYNEQFF. The CDR3 DNA reads as TGTGCCAGCAGCTCTCAAAAAGGGGCCTACAATGAGCAGTTCTTC.

This chain connects TRBV21-1 to TRBJ1-5; whether TRBD1, the table's D call, matches the DNA was not checked. TRBV21-1 is noted as a pseudogene. CDR3 length equals 14 residues. The CDR3 nucleotides are TGTGCCAGCAGGCCGGGACAGGGGAAAAGGCCCCAGCATTTT. Protein product: CASRPGQGKRPQHF.

The chain combines TRBV3-1 (or the pseudogene TRBV3-2) with TRBJ1-1; TRBD1 is a possible D gene (5 bases). This CDR3 is built from 15 residues. The ends were cut back, 0 bases at V and 4 bases at J, with 12 bases in the middle. Germline CDR1 LGHDT, CDR2 YNNKEL (reference sequence). The CDR3 reads CASSQEPGLGTEAFF. The CDR3 bases are TGTGCCAGCAGCCAAGAGCCAGGGCTGGGCACTGAAGCTTTCTTT.

The rearrangement uses TRBV19 and TRBJ1-3; D unclear. With 4 bases removed from V and 2 bases from J, the gap between germline ends came to 12 bases. This CDR3 contains 15 residues. In germline, CDR1 is LNHDA, CDR2 SQIVND (reference sequence). The CDR3 coding sequence is TGTGCCAGTAGTAGTCCGGGGTCCGCTGGAAACACCATATATTTT. As protein: CASSSPGSAGNTIYF.